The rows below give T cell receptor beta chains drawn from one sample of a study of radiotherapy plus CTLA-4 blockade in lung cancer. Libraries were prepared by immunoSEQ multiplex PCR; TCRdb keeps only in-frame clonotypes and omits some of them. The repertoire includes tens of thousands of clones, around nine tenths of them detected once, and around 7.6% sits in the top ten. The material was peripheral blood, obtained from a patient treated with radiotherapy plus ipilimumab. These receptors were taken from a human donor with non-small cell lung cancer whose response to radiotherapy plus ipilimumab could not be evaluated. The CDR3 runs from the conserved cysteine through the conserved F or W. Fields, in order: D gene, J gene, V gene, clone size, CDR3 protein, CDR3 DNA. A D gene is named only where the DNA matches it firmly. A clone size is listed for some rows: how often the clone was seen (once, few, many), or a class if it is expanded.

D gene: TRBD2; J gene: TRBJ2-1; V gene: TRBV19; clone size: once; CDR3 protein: CASSKQGLAGGANEQFF; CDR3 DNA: TGTGCCAGTAGTAAACAAGGACTAGCGGGCGGAGCCAATGAGCAGTTCTTC
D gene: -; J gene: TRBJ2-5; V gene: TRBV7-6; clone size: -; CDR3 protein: CASSPPGNQETQYF; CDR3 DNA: TGTGCCAGCAGCCCCCCCGGGAATCAAGAGACCCAGTACTTC
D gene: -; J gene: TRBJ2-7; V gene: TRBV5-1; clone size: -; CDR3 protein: CASSLGSSSYEQYF; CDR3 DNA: TGCGCCAGCAGCTTGGGTAGCAGCTCCTACGAGCAGTACTTC
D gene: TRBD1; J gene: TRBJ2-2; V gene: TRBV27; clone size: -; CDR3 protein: CATATGRTGELFF; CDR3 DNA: TGTGCCACCGCGACAGGGAGAACCGGGGAGCTGTTTTTT
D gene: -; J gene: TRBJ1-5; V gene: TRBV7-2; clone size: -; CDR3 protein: CASSLRPRGGNQPQHF; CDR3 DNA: TGTGCCAGCAGCTTAAGGCCCAGGGGAGGCAATCAGCCCCAGCATTTT
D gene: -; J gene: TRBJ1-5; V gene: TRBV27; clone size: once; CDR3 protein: CASSSPARGPQHF; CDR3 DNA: TGTGCCAGCAGTTCGCCAGCACGGGGGCCCCAGCATTTT
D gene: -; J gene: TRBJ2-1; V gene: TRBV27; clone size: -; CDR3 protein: CASSFEGNEQFF; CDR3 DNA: TGTGCCAGCAGTTTCGAGGGAAATGAGCAGTTCTTC
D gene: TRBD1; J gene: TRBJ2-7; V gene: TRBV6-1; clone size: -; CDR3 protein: CASRSGQGTYEQYF; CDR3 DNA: TGTGCCAGCAGATCGGGACAGGGGACCTACGAGCAGTACTTC
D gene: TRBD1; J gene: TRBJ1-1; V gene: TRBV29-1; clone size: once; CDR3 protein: CSVERQGNTEAFF; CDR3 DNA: TGCAGCGTTGAAAGACAGGGGAACACTGAAGCTTTCTTT
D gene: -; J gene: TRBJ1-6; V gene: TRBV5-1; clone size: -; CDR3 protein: CASREDTGHNSPLHF; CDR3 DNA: TGCGCCAGCAGGGAAGACACTGGCCATAATTCACCCCTCCACTTT
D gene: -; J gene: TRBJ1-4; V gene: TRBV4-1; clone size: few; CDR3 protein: CASSQERVTGLGEKLFF; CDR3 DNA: TGCGCCAGCAGCCAAGAAAGGGTAACAGGGTTGGGTGAAAAACTGTTTTTT
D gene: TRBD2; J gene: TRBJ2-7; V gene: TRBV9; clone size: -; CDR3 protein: CASSVAREGGGDEQYF; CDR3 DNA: TGTGCCAGCAGCGTAGCTCGGGAGGGGGGGGGCGACGAGCAGTACTTC
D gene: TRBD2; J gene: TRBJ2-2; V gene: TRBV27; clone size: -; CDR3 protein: CASSSLAGFTGELFF; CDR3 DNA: TGTGCCAGCAGTTCCTTAGCGGGATTCACCGGGGAGCTGTTTTTT
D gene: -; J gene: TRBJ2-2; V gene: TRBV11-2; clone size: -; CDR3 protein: CASSLPQWTADTGELFF; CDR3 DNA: TGTGCCAGCAGCTTACCCCAGTGGACAGCAGACACCGGGGAGCTGTTTTTT
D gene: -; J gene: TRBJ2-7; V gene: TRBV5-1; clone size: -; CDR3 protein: CASSTSGSDYEQYF; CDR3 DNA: TGCGCCAGCAGCACCTCGGGATCCGACTACGAGCAGTACTTC
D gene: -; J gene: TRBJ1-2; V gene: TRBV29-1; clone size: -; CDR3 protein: CSVARAGEGTGYTF; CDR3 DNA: TGCAGCGTTGCTCGGGCAGGGGAAGGTACAGGCTACACCTTC
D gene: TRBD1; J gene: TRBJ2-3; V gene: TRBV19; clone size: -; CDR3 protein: CASRDRGTDTQYF; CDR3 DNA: TGTGCCAGCAGAGACAGGGGCACAGATACGCAGTATTTT
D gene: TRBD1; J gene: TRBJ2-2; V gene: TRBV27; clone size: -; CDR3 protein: CASSLMGQMNTGELFF; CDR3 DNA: TGTGCCAGCAGTTTAATGGGACAGATGAACACCGGGGAGCTGTTTTTT
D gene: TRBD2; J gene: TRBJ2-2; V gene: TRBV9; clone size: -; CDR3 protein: CASSVDAGGNTGELFF; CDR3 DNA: TGTGCCAGCAGCGTAGATGCGGGGGGGAACACCGGGGAGCTGTTTTTT
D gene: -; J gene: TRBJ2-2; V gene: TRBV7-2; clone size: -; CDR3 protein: CASSFSRRAGELFF; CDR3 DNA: TGTGCCAGCAGCTTTTCGCGGAGGGCGGGGGAGCTGTTTTTT
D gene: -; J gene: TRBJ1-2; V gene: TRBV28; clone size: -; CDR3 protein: CASRSSNYGYTF; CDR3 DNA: TGTGCCAGCAGGTCTTCTAACTATGGCTACACCTTC
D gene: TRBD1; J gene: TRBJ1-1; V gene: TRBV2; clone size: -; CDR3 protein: CASSGDRVRTEAFF; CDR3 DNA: TGTGCCAGCAGTGGGGACAGGGTCCGGACTGAAGCTTTCTTT
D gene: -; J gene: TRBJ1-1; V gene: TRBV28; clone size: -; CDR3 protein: CASSLVGGTPEAFF; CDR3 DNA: TGTGCCAGCAGTTTGGTCGGGGGGACCCCTGAAGCTTTCTTT
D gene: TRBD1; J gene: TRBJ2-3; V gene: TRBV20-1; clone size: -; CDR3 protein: CSARDREWYF; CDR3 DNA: TGCAGTGCTCGGGACAGGGAGTGGTATTTT
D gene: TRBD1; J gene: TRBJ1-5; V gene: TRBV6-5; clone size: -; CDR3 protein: CASSYDRGRQPQHF; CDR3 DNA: TGTGCCAGCAGCTATGACAGGGGGCGTCAGCCCCAGCATTTT
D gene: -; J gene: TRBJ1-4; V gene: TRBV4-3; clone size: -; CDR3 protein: CASSPRDSTNEKLFF; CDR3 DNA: TGCGCCAGCAGCCCCCGGGACTCAACTAATGAAAAACTGTTTTTT
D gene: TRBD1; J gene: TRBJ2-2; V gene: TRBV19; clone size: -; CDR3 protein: CASSTPGTGITGELFF; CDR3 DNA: TGTGCCAGTAGTACACCCGGGACAGGTATCACCGGGGAGCTGTTTTTT
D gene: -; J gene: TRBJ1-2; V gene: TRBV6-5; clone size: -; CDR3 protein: CASSFSPWEGNGYTF; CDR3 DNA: TGTGCCAGCAGCTTCTCTCCCTGGGAGGGGAACGGCTACACCTTC
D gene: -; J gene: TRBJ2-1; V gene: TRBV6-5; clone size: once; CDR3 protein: CASLARGSPGEQFF; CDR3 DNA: TGTGCCAGTTTAGCCAGGGGCAGCCCGGGGGAGCAGTTCTTC
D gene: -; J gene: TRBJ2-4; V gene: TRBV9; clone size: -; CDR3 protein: CASSVVHSGIQYF; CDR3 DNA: TGTGCCAGCAGCGTAGTACATAGCGGCATTCAGTACTTC
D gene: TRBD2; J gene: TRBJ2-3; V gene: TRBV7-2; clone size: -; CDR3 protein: CASATLAGVTDTQYF; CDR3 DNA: TGTGCCAGCGCGACCCTAGCGGGAGTCACAGATACGCAGTATTTT
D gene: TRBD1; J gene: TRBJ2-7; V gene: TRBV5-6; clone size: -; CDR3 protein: CASSMDRGYEQYF; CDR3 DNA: TGTGCCAGCAGCATGGACAGGGGTTACGAGCAGTACTTC
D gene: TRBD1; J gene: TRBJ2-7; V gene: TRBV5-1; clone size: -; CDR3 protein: CASSFQGASYEQYF; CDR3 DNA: TGCGCCAGCAGCTTTCAGGGGGCCTCCTACGAGCAGTACTTC
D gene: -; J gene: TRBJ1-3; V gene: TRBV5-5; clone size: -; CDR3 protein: CASSLDPGSSGNTIYF; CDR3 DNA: TGTGCCAGCAGCCTGGACCCCGGGAGCTCTGGAAACACCATATATTTT
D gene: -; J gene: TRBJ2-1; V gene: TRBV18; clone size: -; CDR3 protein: CASSPFDRYNEQFF; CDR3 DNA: TGTGCCAGCTCACCTTTCGACAGGTACAATGAGCAGTTCTTC
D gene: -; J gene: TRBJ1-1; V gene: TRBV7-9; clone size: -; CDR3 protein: CAPAPGAFF; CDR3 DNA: TGTGCCCCGGCCCCGGGGGCTTTCTTT